These 5 T cell receptor beta chains were sequenced from one sample in a study of post-analysis software for immune sequencing data (dated by TCRdb to between 2014 and 2017). General findings and caveats noted by the study authors: Roughly 5 TRBV segments, including TRBV5-6, TRBV5-1 and TRBV20-1, were significantly more frequent in patients than controls.

Receptors were amplified or captured by PCR. The instrument was an Illumina HiSeq 2500. To reduce PCR and sequencing biases, unique molecular identifiers were incorporated into the TCR beta cDNA libraries. In TCRdb, the public reads were trimmed at Q25 with fastp and aligned with MiXCR, with productive beta chains retained. Under each unique CDR3 protein, matching rows form one entry showing the most common genes and DNA. For this sample there are 750,000 to 950,000 distinct CDR3 sequences; 53% appear just once. The ten largest clones represent 4.6% of the sample. The antigens of these receptors remain unknown. Material: blood. These receptors were collected from a girl aged 10 to 17 with multiple sclerosis.

The rearrangement joins TRBV24-1 to TRBJ2-2; 9 bases are shared with TRBD1. V lost 1 base, J lost 4 bases, and 3 bases stayed unmatched. Germline CDR1 and CDR2: KGHDR and SFDVKD. The CDR3 is 16 residues long. CDR3 amino acids: CATSDLGTGTTGELFF. The CDR3 nucleotides read TGTGCCACCAGTGATTTAGGGACAGGGACCACCGGGGAGCTGTTTTTT.

The chain has TRBV29-1 and TRBJ1-2; no reliable D call. V was shortened by 6 bases and J by 0 bases, with 14 bases between the two germline ends. Germline V lookup: CDR1 SQVTM, CDR2 ANQGSEA. There are 14 residues in the CDR3. CDR3 bases: TGCAGCGTGCCAGGTGTCCCAGCTAACTATGGCTACACCTTC. Its translation: CSVPGVPANYGYTF.

Turning to this clonotype: At one end, the junction sequence differs from germline, possibly due to a read error. The J gene is TRBJ2-3, the V gene TRBV12-3 or TRBV12-4; perhaps TRBD2 as D (5 bases). This CDR3 spans 18 amino acids. The CDR3 sequence is CASSLVYPKRSSTDAQYF. DNA for the CDR3: TGTGCCAGCAGTTTAGTGTACCCGAAGCGGTCCAGCACAGATGCGCAGTATTTT.

This clonotype was observed once. A junction boundary mismatches the germline segment, possibly from a read error. The V gene is TRBV7-3, the J gene TRBJ2-1; TRBD1 agrees at 11 bases. This CDR3 comprises 17 residues. Germline loops: CDR1 SGHTA, CDR2 FQGTGA. The CDR3 region is CTSSIPVSGTGGNEQFF. In DNA form, the CDR3 reads TGTACCAGCAGCATTCCTGTATCCGGGACAGGGGGCAATGAGCAGTTCTTC.

This clonotype came up a few times. This chain connects TRBV5-1 to TRBJ2-1, with 8 positions matching TRBD2. The CDR3 spans 16 residues. Germline loops: CDR1 SGHRS, CDR2 YFSETQ. Unmatched junction bases numbered 8, after V lost 6 bases and J lost 0 bases. CDR3 sequence (DNA): TGCGCCAGCACCTGGGGCGGGGGGTCCTCCTACAATGAGCAGTTCTTC. It is translated as CASTWGGGSSYNEQFF.